This TCR beta chain was found in a study of T cell changes during pregnancy in multiple sclerosis. This clone appeared a single time. Libraries were prepared by immunoSEQ multiplex PCR; TCRdb keeps only in-frame clonotypes and omits some of them. The data show 35,000 to 45,000 clones, with roughly 91% seen just once and roughly 0.57% held by the top ten. From germline, CDR1 is SGHTA and CDR2 FQGTGA. The CDR3 runs 16 residues. Germline trimming cut 7 bases from V and 4 bases from J; bases unmatched to any gene: 8. This receptor was taken from a female donor with multiple sclerosis, enrolled in a pregnancy study. The rearrangement joins TRBV7-3 to TRBJ2-2, with TRBD2 matching over 11 bases. The sample here was CD4+ T cells from peripheral blood mononuclear cells, taken in the first trimester of pregnancy. The chain's CDR3 is CASTGSGRAVTGELFF. For the CDR3, the DNA is TGTGCCAGCACCGGTAGCGGGAGGGCCGTCACCGGGGAGCTGTTTTTT.